A single sample is the source of the 24 T cell receptor gamma chains below, sequenced in a study of gamma delta lymphoproliferative disorders and STAT genes. TCRdb reran clone calling via CATT on the multiplex PCR reads. This table has about 1,800 gamma-chain clones, roughly 20% appearing once. Sequencing used genomic DNA taken from PBMCs of patients and controls. The specimen was blood. These receptors came from a human donor in good health.

There are many counts of this clone. TCRdb has a much larger clone's protein, which differs at residue 6 from the translation of this DNA, likely because of a read error; what is shown is the protein translated from the DNA. This chain links TRGV10 with TRGJP1. Germline matching of the DNA provided the J gene here, since TCRdb leaves it blank. TRGV10 belongs to the ORF category, with a function that is uncertain. There are 13 residues in the CDR3. V trimming: 8 bases; J trimming: 5 bases; junction bases outside the gene matches: 6. The CDR3 loop reads CAAWGLTGWFKIF. CDR3 nucleotide sequence: TGTGCTGCGTGGGGCTTAACTGGTTGGTTCAAGATATTT.

With respect to this clone: It is unclear where the CDR3 begins or ends on the DNA, so no DNA is shown, and the CDR3 is as TCRdb lists it. With the J gene uncalled, the V gene is TRGV3. Germline V CDR1 and CDR2: VTNTFY, YDVSTARD (reference sequence). The CDR3 is 20 residues long, ends included. The CDR3 region is CATWDRASIIRNSLAVEQHF.

In its sample, this clone was seen a few times. TCRdb's protein for this DNA is that of a much larger clone and differs from the translation at residue 13, likely a read error; the protein shown is the DNA translation. The V and J genes are TRGV2 and TRGJP1. TCRdb is silent on the J gene; assignment here came from matching the DNA to germline. Germline loops: CDR1 EGSNGY, CDR2 YDSYNSKV. The CDR3 extends over 19 amino acids. This chain's CDR3 is CATWDGPDPQDTAGWFKIF. In DNA form, the CDR3 reads TGTGCCACCTGGGACGGGCCTGACCCCCAAGATACCGCTGGTTGGTTCAAGATATTT.

In the case of this clone: A far larger clone is one nucleotide away, so this likely arose from a read error. The identical CDR3 is also encoded by other nucleotide sequences in the sample. V is TRGV10 and J is TRGJP1. TCRdb offers no J gene call, so here the DNA was matched to germline to obtain one. TRGV10 is classed as an ORF, of uncertain function. This CDR3 spans 15 amino acids. The J segment lost 8 bases and the V segment lost 8 bases, leaving 15 bases of the junction unmatched. As DNA, the CDR3 is TGTGCTGCGTGGGATTCGCCCCCCAGCGGTTGGTTCAAGATATTT. Residues: CAAWDSPPSGWFKIF.

Judged by abundance, this clone is large. The rearrangement uses TRGV8 and TRGJP2. In the absence of a J gene in TCRdb, the DNA was matched to germline to assign it here. The germline gives CDR1 VENAVY, CDR2 YDSYNSRV. This CDR3 spans 17 amino acids. The ends lost 7 bases at V and 3 bases at J; junction bases unmatched: 17. CDR3 residues: CATCGGRVRGSDWIKTF. CDR3 bases: TGTGCCACCTGTGGAGGTCGGGTAAGGGGTAGTGATTGGATCAAGACGTTT.

This chain connects TRGV11 to TRGJP2. Matching the DNA to germline supplied the J gene, which TCRdb does not give. TRGV11 is an open reading frame whose function is uncertain. This CDR3 contains 15 residues. With V trimmed by 6 bases and J by 3 bases, 7 bases remained unmatched. The DNA of the CDR3 is TGTGCCTGCTGGATTGGCGCCCGTAGTGATTGGATCAAGACGTTT. It yields the protein CACWIGARSDWIKTF.

This clone was recorded many times. The V call is TRGV8, the J call TRGJP2. TCRdb gives no J gene; it was assigned here by matching the DNA to germline. V was clipped by 6 bases and J by 6 bases; unmatched bases: 4. Germline V gene data show CDR1 as VENAVY and CDR2 as YDSYNSRV. This CDR3 comprises 12 residues. The CDR3 bases are TGTGCCACCTGGAGGCGTGATTGGATCAAGACGTTT. Translation gives CATWRRDWIKTF.

As to this clone: The limits of the CDR3 on the DNA are not certain, so only TCRdb's listed CDR3 is given. With the J gene uncalled, the V gene is TRGV4. From germline, CDR1 is EGSTGY and CDR2 YDSYTSSV. With termini counted, the CDR3 has 23 amino acids. CDR3: CATWDSVVIGSRRLQKGLSSYTF.

The gene calls are TRGV11 and TRGJ1 or TRGJ2. In the absence of a J gene in TCRdb, the DNA was matched to germline to assign it here. TRGV11 carries the ORF label, with uncertain function. J was trimmed by 3 bases and V by 6 bases; bases with no gene match: 8. This CDR3 contains 14 residues. CDR3 DNA: TGTGCCTGCTGGATTTGGGAAACTTATTATAAGAAACTCTTT. Translating it yields CACWIWETYYKKLF.

The table lists this clone with a few counts. TCRdb's entry gives the protein of a much larger clone, which mismatches this DNA's translation at residue 5, likely from a read error; the protein reported here is translated from the DNA. The chain recombines TRGV5 with TRGJ1 or TRGJ2. The J gene comes from matching the DNA to germline here; TCRdb lacks it. The germline V gene encodes CDR1 VINAFY and CDR2 YDVSNSKD. CDR3 length: 11 residues. The CDR3 loop is CATWGRTEKLF. CDR3 in DNA: TGTGCCACCTGGGGCAGGACGGAGAAACTCTTT.

As concerns this clone: This sequence may be a read error, since a much larger clone differs from it by one base. The chain is built from TRGV4 and TRGJ1 or TRGJ2. The J gene is absent in TCRdb and was assigned here via DNA matching to germline. With V trimmed by 12 bases and J by 10 bases, 9 bases remained unmatched. This CDR3 is built from 9 residues. CDR1 is EGSTGY and CDR2 is YDSYTSSV in the germline V gene. CDR3 in DNA: TGTGCCTCTACTTCAAAGAAACTCTTT. Encoded protein: CASTSKKLF.

On this clone itself: One base separates it from a far larger clone, so it is likely a read error. At the DNA level, this CDR3 is encoded by other sequences in the same sample as well. This chain connects TRGV2 to TRGJ1 or TRGJ2. The J gene was not available in TCRdb and was assigned here by matching the DNA to germline segments. The germline CDR1 and CDR2 sequences are EGSNGY and YDSYNSKV. There are 15 residues in the CDR3. The CDR3, as DNA: TGTGCTACCTGGGACGGGCACACGGGTTATTATAAGAAACTCTTT. This gives the protein CATWDGHTGYYKKLF.

This clone is termed medium-sized (0.01 to 0.1%). This specimen includes other DNA sequences encoding the same CDR3. The rearrangement links TRGV5 to TRGJ1 or TRGJ2. As TCRdb names no J gene, one was assigned here on the basis of a DNA match to germline. J gave up 9 bases and V 0 bases, and 17 bases lay outside the gene matches. The germline V gene encodes CDR1 VINAFY and CDR2 YDVSNSKD. The CDR3 contains 16 residues. The CDR3 sequence is CATWDRPRRPGGKKLF. The CDR3 region has the DNA TGTGCCACCTGGGACAGGCCCAGAAGACCTGGGGGTAAGAAACTCTTT.

This chain connects TRGV8 to TRGJ1 or TRGJ2. The J gene is not listed in TCRdb, so it was assigned here from a DNA match to germline. With 3 bases clipped from V and 10 bases from J, the junction kept 9 bases outside the gene matches. The CDR3 is 12 amino acids. Per the germline V gene, CDR1 is VENAVY and CDR2 is YDSYNSRV. The CDR3 region has the DNA TGTGCCACCTGGGATTGCGGGGTAAAGAAACTCTTT. Translating it yields CATWDCGVKKLF.

Note on this clone: It is unclear where the CDR3 begins or ends on the DNA, so no DNA is shown, and the CDR3 is as TCRdb lists it. Called V gene: TRGV11; the J gene was not called. TRGV11 is known as an ORF, though its function is uncertain. The CDR3 has 18 residues if both end residues are counted. CDR3 sequence reads: CACWIRPTRNSLAVEQHF.

The rearrangement uses TRGV4 and TRGJ1 or TRGJ2. TCRdb does not report a J gene; here it was assigned by matching the DNA to germline references. J gave up 11 bases and V 0 bases, and 7 bases lay outside the gene matches. Germline V gene sequence: CDR1 EGSTGY, CDR2 YDSYTSSV. The CDR3 totals 12 residues. The CDR3 spells CATWDGLVQKLF. The CDR3 region has the DNA TGTGCCACCTGGGATGGGCTAGTTCAGAAACTCTTT.

This clone rates as large. Other nucleotide sequences in the sample specify the same CDR3. J is TRGJ1 or TRGJ2 and V is TRGV4. TCRdb does not report a J gene; here it was assigned by matching the DNA to germline references. The CDR3 is 12 amino acids. Germline V gene data show CDR1 as EGSTGY and CDR2 as YDSYTSSV. Losses at the gene ends were 0 bases for V and 4 bases for J; bases not matched to a gene: 0. CDR3 protein: CATWDGYYKKLF. The CDR3 region has the DNA TGTGCCACCTGGGATGGGTATTATAAGAAACTCTTT.

This clone is labeled as large. This chain joins TRGV10 and TRGJP1. Assignment of the J gene here rests on matching the DNA to germline, because TCRdb gives none. TRGV10 is an ORF for which the function is uncertain. The CDR3 runs to 16 residues. J was trimmed by 6 bases and V by 8 bases; bases with no gene match: 16. In DNA form, the CDR3 reads TGTGCTGCGTGGGATTATGTTGGGTCCGCTGGTTGGTTCAAGATATTT. Residues: CAAWDYVGSAGWFKIF.

The chain has TRGV10 and TRGJ1 or TRGJ2. The J gene, not given by TCRdb, was assigned here from a germline match of the nucleotide sequence. TRGV10 is an ORF, and what it does is uncertain. The trim removed 8 bases at V and 3 bases at J, leaving 8 bases unmatched. This CDR3 comprises 13 residues. The CDR3 loop is CAAWGPFYYKKLF. Here the CDR3 DNA reads TGTGCTGCGTGGGGACCCTTTTATTATAAGAAACTCTTT.

V gene TRGV8 combines with J gene TRGJP2. Since TCRdb gives no J gene, matching the DNA to germline was used here to assign it. Germline assignment: CDR1 VENAVY and CDR2 YDSYNSRV. V was clipped by 2 bases and J by 10 bases; unmatched bases: 13. The CDR3 has 15 residues. CDR3 nucleotides: TGTGCCACCTGGGATAAGAACCAAATGGTTTGGATCAAGACGTTT. Translated: CATWDKNQMVWIKTF.

This clone appeared many times. For this DNA, TCRdb reports the protein of a much larger clone, which diverges at residue 4, most likely from a read error; the protein presented here is translated directly from the DNA. The V and J genes are TRGV8 and TRGJ1 or TRGJ2. Here the J gene was assigned by germline matching of the DNA, as TCRdb has none. CDR3 length equals 11 residues. Per germline, CDR1 VENAVY and CDR2 YDSYNSRV. The CDR3 here is CATRDTDKKLF. DNA of the CDR3: TGTGCCACCCGGGATACGGATAAGAAACTCTTT.

This clone is deemed large. No DNA is shown, since the ends of the CDR3 on it are uncertain; the CDR3 is the one TCRdb lists. Here the V gene is TRGV11, but the J gene went uncalled. TRGV11 is designated an ORF whose function remains uncertain. The CDR3 is 15 amino acids in total, end residues counted. The CDR3 protein is CTTVPAGLSGERKLF.

Of note for this clone: TCRdb's listed protein matches a much larger clone and diverges from this DNA's translation at residue 7, likely through a read error; the protein shown comes from the DNA. V gene TRGV4 combines with J gene TRGJ1 or TRGJ2. No J gene was available from TCRdb, and it was assigned here by a germline match of the DNA. This CDR3 is 12 amino acids long. The J segment lost 7 bases and the V segment lost 1 base, leaving 4 bases of the junction unmatched. Germline CDR1 and CDR2: EGSTGY and YDSYTSSV. CDR3 sequence reads: CATWDGGYKKLF. CDR3 DNA sequence: TGTGCCACCTGGGATGGAGGATATAAGAAACTCTTT.

This clone was recorded once. J is TRGJP1 and V is TRGV4. TCRdb supplies no J gene; here it was assigned by aligning the nucleotide sequence to germline. The length of the CDR3 is 15 residues. Germline CDR1 and CDR2: EGSTGY and YDSYTSSV. V trimming: 0 bases; J trimming: 13 bases; junction bases outside the gene matches: 14. CDR3 sequence: CATWDGLYHWLFKIF. The CDR3 nucleotides are TGTGCCACCTGGGATGGGTTATACCACTGGTTGTTCAAGATATTT.